The T cell receptor beta chain described here comes from a study of quantifying T cell responses using KT2 cells. Across the study: RNA was reverse transcribed with TCR alpha and beta constant-region primers.

Each cDNA got a UMI-containing oligo ligated at its 3' end. An equimolar mix of RC1.1 and RC1.2 primed the beta chain across TRBC1 and TRBC2. One entry per CDR3 protein results from TCRdb running MiXCR on the UMI-ligation and nested PCR reads. The sample has about 30,000 distinct CDR3 sequences; 6% to 8% are singletons. CDR3 length: 12 residues. Germline loops: CDR1 DFQATT, CDR2 SNEGSKA (reference sequence). The V end lost 3 bases, the J end lost 8 bases, and 11 bases lay between the germline ends. The sequenced sample consisted of PBMCs spiked with cells of the T cell clone KT2. The source is a human donor. The chain couples TRBV20-1 to TRBJ2-1; D is perhaps TRBD1 (5 bases). CDR3 bases: TGCAGTGCTAGTTCCAGGGTGGATGAGCAGTTCTTC. Translated: CSASSRVDEQFF.